This entry lists 30 T cell receptor beta chains sequenced from one sample in a study of blood T cell repertoires in COVID-19. Clones were read by immunoSEQ multiplex PCR, and TCRdb kept only the in-frame ones, dropping some. The repertoire has roughly 90,000 clones, 80% of them found once; the top ten carry approximately 10%. Sequencing was carried out using peripheral blood. These receptors were taken from a woman between 70 and 85 years old with acute or convalescent COVID-19.

The V gene is TRBV19, the J gene TRBJ1-5, with TRBD1 matching 7 bases. V gave up 1 base and J gave up 4 bases; unmatched junction bases: 7. Looked up from germline, CDR1 is LNHDA and CDR2 is SQIVND (reference sequence). CDR3 size: 16 residues. For the CDR3, the DNA is TGTGCCAGTAGTATAGGGTCGGGACAGAAGAATCAGCCCCAGCATTTT. This sequence encodes CASSIGSGQKNQPQHF.

The V and J genes are TRBV6-4 and TRBJ1-5; 10 bases agree with TRBD1. This CDR3 comprises 16 residues. Unmatched junction bases numbered 4, after V lost 0 bases and J lost 5 bases. Germline V gene sequence: CDR1 MRHNA, CDR2 SNTAGT. CDR3 in DNA: TGTGCCAGCAGTGACTCCAGGACAGGGGGTGATCAGCCCCAGCATTTT. Translating it yields CASSDSRTGGDQPQHF.

The rearrangement links TRBV5-1 to TRBJ2-6; perhaps TRBD1 as D (6 bases). Germline loops: CDR1 SGHRS, CDR2 YFSETQ. The CDR3 is made up of 17 amino acids. Trimming took off 0 bases at V and 0 bases at J, with 10 bases between the two ends. As DNA, the CDR3 is TGCGCCAGCAGCTTGGCGACAGGTAGCTCTGGGGCCAACGTCCTGACTTTC. Translating gives CASSLATGSSGANVLTF. The entire variable domain, with the rest obtained from reference TRBV5-1 and TRBJ2-6, is as follows: KAGVTQTPRYLIKTRGQQVTLSCSPISGHRSVSWYQQTPGQGLQFLFEYFSETQRNKGNFPGRFSGRQFSNSRSEMNVSTLELGDSALYLCASSLATGSSGANVLTFGAGSRLTVL.

The chain is built from TRBV11-2 and TRBJ1-6, with D possibly being TRBD1 (6 bases). V was trimmed by 4 bases and J by 9 bases, leaving 13 bases between them. CDR3 size: 14 residues. Germline V gene sequence: CDR1 SGHAT, CDR2 FQNNGV. CDR3 sequence: CASSYGQPTSPLHF. CDR3 bases: TGTGCCAGCAGCTACGGACAGCCTACTTCACCCCTCCACTTT.

This clone has more than one count but fewer than ten. The V call is TRBV14, the J call TRBJ1-6; 11 nucleotides match TRBD1. This CDR3 spans 18 amino acids. J was trimmed by 0 bases and V by 4 bases; bases with no gene match: 5. In germline, CDR1 is SGHDN, CDR2 FVKESK. The CDR3 DNA is TGTGCCAGCAGCCCGGACAGGGGGCAAGGCTCCTATAATTCACCCCTCCACTTT. Its protein product is CASSPDRGQGSYNSPLHF. The entire variable domain, with the rest obtained from reference TRBV14 and TRBJ1-6, is as follows: EAGVTQFPSHSVIEKGQTVTLRCDPISGHDNLYWYRRVMGKEIKFLLHFVKESKQDESGMPNNRFLAERTGGTYSTLKVQPAELEDSGVYFCASSPDRGQGSYNSPLHFGNGTRLTVT.

The DNA of the CDR3 is TGTGCCAGCAGTTACAGGAGAGGGGGCAACTATGGCTACACCTTC. Protein product: CASSYRRGGNYGYTF. The chain carries TRBV6-5 and TRBJ1-2, with 7 nucleotides matching TRBD1. Germline CDR1 reads MNHEY; CDR2 reads SVGAGI. The ends lost 2 bases at V and 2 bases at J; junction bases unmatched: 5. The CDR3 contains 15 residues.

The chain combines TRBV6-5 with TRBJ1-5; D not certain. V lost 6 bases to trimming and J lost 4 bases, with 16 bases between them. The V gene's germline CDR1 is MNHEY and CDR2 SVGAGI. The CDR3 is 15 residues long. Written as DNA, the CDR3 is TGTGCCAGCAGCCGGGTTTCAACCCAAAATCAGCCCCAGCATTTT. Residues: CASSRVSTQNQPQHF.

The chain recombines TRBV11-2 with TRBJ2-7; 7 bases are a match to TRBD1. The germline V gene has CDR1 SGHAT and CDR2 FQNNGV. J gave up 3 bases and V 5 bases, and 7 bases lay outside the gene matches. CDR3 length: 14 amino acids. The CDR3, as DNA: TGTGCCAGCAGCCCTGCGTCAGGGGGCTACGAGCAGTACTTC. It encodes CASSPASGGYEQYF. The whole variable domain, remainder taken from reference TRBV11-2 and TRBJ2-7, is EAGVAQSPRYKIIEKRQSVAFWCNPISGHATLYWYQQILGQGPKLLIQFQNNGVVDDSQLPKDRFSAERLKGVDSTLKIQPAKLEDSAVYLCASSPASGGYEQYFGPGTRLTVT.

This clone occurred many times. The gene calls are TRBV2 and TRBJ2-7, with D possibly TRBD2 on 6 matching bases. This CDR3 has 14 amino acids. Germline V gene lookup returns CDR1 SNHLY and CDR2 FYNNEI. Trimming pared 4 bases from V and 2 bases from J, leaving 12 bases between. The CDR3 DNA reads as TGTGCCAGCAGTGGCGGGGTCCGAACCTACGAGCAGTACTTC. Amino acids: CASSGGVRTYEQYF.

V and J are TRBV7-2 and TRBJ2-7; weak D call: TRBD1 (5 bases). Trimming shortened V by 5 bases and J by 0 bases, and 14 bases separated the two germline ends. The V gene's germline CDR1 is SGHTA and CDR2 FQGNSA. There are 15 residues in the CDR3. This CDR3 reads CASSLREASSYEQYF. The CDR3 DNA reads TGTGCCAGCAGCCTCAGGGAAGCCTCCTCCTACGAGCAGTACTTC.

This sequence joins TRBV30 and TRBJ2-2; a possible D gene is TRBD2 (5 bases). CDR3 length equals 14 residues. Germline-derived CDR1 and CDR2 are GTSNPN and SVGIG (reference sequence). V was cut by 4 bases and J by 1 base, with 10 bases left in between. The CDR3 loop is CAWKEVLNTGELFF. CDR3 nucleotides: TGTGCCTGGAAGGAGGTCCTGAACACCGGGGAGCTGTTTTTT.

The V call is TRBV5-1, the J call TRBJ1-2; no firm D call. Germline V lookup: CDR1 SGHRS, CDR2 YFSETQ. The V and J ends lost 3 bases and 2 bases respectively, with 5 bases between them. The CDR3 extends over 12 amino acids. The CDR3 bases are TGCGCCAGCAGCTCCAGGAACTATGGCTACACCTTC. It translates to CASSSRNYGYTF.

This clone appeared once. The V call is TRBV5-1, the J call TRBJ2-1, with 7 bases fitting TRBD1. Germline lookup yields CDR1 SGHRS and CDR2 YFSETQ. The V and J ends lost 0 bases and 5 bases, in that order; junction bases with no gene match: 2. The CDR3 spans 14 residues. The CDR3 loop is CASSLETGNNEQFF. The CDR3 nucleotides are TGCGCCAGCAGCTTGGAGACAGGGAACAATGAGCAGTTCTTC.

This rearrangement joins TRBV19 to TRBJ1-5; 7 bases fit TRBD1. Germline CDR1 and CDR2: LNHDA and SQIVND (reference sequence). The V and J ends lost 3 bases and 11 bases, in that order; junction bases with no gene match: 4. This CDR3 is 12 amino acids long. CDR3 in DNA: TGTGCCAGTAGTATTACTCAGGGGGCCCAGCATTTT. Its protein product is CASSITQGAQHF.

This chain joins TRBV28 and TRBJ2-3; 7 positions agree with TRBD1. V shed 5 bases, J shed 0 bases, and the junction held 5 bases outside the gene matches. The V gene's germline CDR1 is MDHEN and CDR2 SYDVKM. The CDR3 has 15 residues. CDR3 loop: CASSPGQVSTDTQYF. DNA for the CDR3: TGTGCCAGCAGTCCCGGACAGGTTAGCACAGATACGCAGTATTTT.

Only one count was recorded for this clone. This chain uses TRBV29-1 with TRBJ2-5; D is ambiguous. The ends were cut back, 7 bases at V and 0 bases at J, with 9 bases in the middle. CDR1 and CDR2 from the germline V gene are SQVTM and ANQGSEA. This CDR3 is built from 12 residues. CDR3 nucleotides: TGCAGCGCCCGACTTTACCAAGAGACCCAGTACTTC. Translation gives CSARLYQETQYF.

This chain links TRBV14 with TRBJ1-2; no definite D call. Germline V CDR1 and CDR2: SGHDN, FVKESK. V was trimmed by 1 base and J by 5 bases, leaving 11 bases between them. The CDR3 runs to 14 residues. The CDR3 protein is CASSQGIWAYGYTF. As DNA, the CDR3 is TGTGCCAGCAGCCAAGGTATCTGGGCTTATGGCTACACCTTC.

V is TRBV5-1 and J is TRBJ2-5, with 11 bases identical to TRBD2. V lost 5 bases to trimming and J lost 2 bases; unmatched junction nucleotides: 11. This CDR3 comprises 17 residues. From germline, CDR1 is SGHRS and CDR2 YFSETQ. The CDR3 here is CASSPGTSGILQETQYF. CDR3 nucleotide sequence: TGCGCCAGCAGTCCCGGGACTAGCGGTATACTACAAGAGACCCAGTACTTC.

This chain joins TRBV5-1 and TRBJ2-3; 9 bases map to TRBD2. V lost 0 bases, J lost 5 bases, and 7 bases stayed unmatched. This CDR3 region has 16 residues. CDR1 and CDR2 (germline): SGHRS, YFSETQ. This chain's CDR3 is CASSLGAGGPKDTQYF. The CDR3 nucleotides are TGCGCCAGCAGCTTGGGCGCGGGGGGGCCAAAAGATACGCAGTATTTT.

The rearrangement joins TRBV5-4 to TRBJ1-2; TRBD1 matches 9 bases. This CDR3 has 16 residues. Germline trimming cut 3 bases from V and 6 bases from J; bases unmatched to any gene: 12. Germline V gene data show CDR1 as SGHNT and CDR2 as YYREEE (reference sequence). The CDR3 loop reads CASSSPGLRDRDGYTF. CDR3 DNA sequence: TGTGCCAGCAGCTCGCCAGGGCTCCGGGACAGGGATGGCTACACCTTC.

Comment on this clone: Other DNA variants within this sample encode the same CDR3. The V call is TRBV5-1, the J call TRBJ1-5, with D tentatively TRBD1 (6 bases). V was trimmed by 1 base and J by 5 bases, leaving 13 bases between them. The germline V gene has CDR1 SGHRS and CDR2 YFSETQ. This CDR3 has 15 amino acids. CDR3 sequence: CASSLFGQRDQPQHF. The CDR3 DNA sequence: TGCGCCAGCAGCTTGTTTGGACAGAGGGATCAGCCCCAGCATTTT.

The rearrangement uses TRBV9 and TRBJ2-1, with 10 nucleotides matching TRBD2. V was pared by 0 bases and J by 1 base, with 7 bases of the junction left unmatched. The germline CDR1 and CDR2 sequences are SGDLS and YYNGEE. The CDR3 is made up of 18 amino acids. In DNA, the CDR3 is TGTGCCAGCAGCGTAGGAACTAGCGGGACAATTTCCTACAATGAGCAGTTCTTC. Translated, it gives CASSVGTSGTISYNEQFF.

This clone showed up just once. V and J are TRBV5-4 and TRBJ2-1; the D gene is possibly TRBD2 (5 bases). This CDR3 has 14 residues. V was cut by 0 bases and J by 7 bases, with 11 bases left in between. The germline V gene has CDR1 SGHNT and CDR2 YYREEE (reference sequence). The CDR3 loop reads CASSLDPAVNEQFF. DNA of the CDR3: TGTGCCAGCAGCTTGGACCCAGCGGTGAATGAGCAGTTCTTC.

The chain combines TRBV6-1 with TRBJ1-2; a weak D match, TRBD1 (5 bases). This CDR3 has 14 residues. Trimming stripped 1 base from V and 8 bases from J, with 14 bases between. The germline CDR1 and CDR2 sequences are MNHNS and SASEGT. As DNA, the CDR3 is TGTGCCAGCAGTGAAGGTCAGGGATGGCGGGGCTACACCTTC. This encodes CASSEGQGWRGYTF.

The chain combines TRBV6-5 with TRBJ1-2; 7 nucleotides align to TRBD1. The CDR3 has 16 residues. V shed 0 bases, J shed 0 bases, and the junction held 4 bases outside the gene matches. CDR1 MNHEY and CDR2 SVGAGI come from the germline V gene. The CDR3 nucleotides read TGTGCCAGCAGTTACTCGTGGCAGGGGGCTAACTATGGCTACACCTTC. It codes for CASSYSWQGANYGYTF.

The V and J genes are TRBV30 and TRBJ1-4; possible D gene TRBD1, 6 bases. The ends were cut back, 8 bases at V and 8 bases at J, with 21 bases in the middle. Germline V gives CDR1 GTSNPN, CDR2 SVGIG (reference sequence). The CDR3 is made up of 14 amino acids. The CDR3 region is CALGGLKAGEKLFF. The CDR3 DNA is TGTGCCCTCGGGGGGCTCAAAGCGGGGGAAAAACTGTTTTTT. Together with reference TRBV30 and TRBJ1-4, the CDR3 gives the full variable domain: SQTIHQWPATLVQPVGSPLSLECTVEGTSNPNLYWYRQAAGRGLQLLFYSVGIGQISSEVPQNLSASRPQDRQFILSSKKLLLSDSGFYLCALGGLKAGEKLFFGSGTQLSVL.

The chain couples TRBV6-5 to TRBJ2-5; D might be TRBD2 (5 bases). The CDR3 spans 13 residues. The germline gives CDR1 MNHEY, CDR2 SVGAGI. The V end was cut by 6 bases, the J end by 6 bases, with 14 bases between. The DNA of the CDR3 is TGTGCCAGCAGCGACCCGGGGTCTAAGACCCAGTACTTC. It encodes CASSDPGSKTQYF.

This clone appeared a single time. The chain is built from TRBV28 and TRBJ1-2; 9 bases fit TRBD1. Germline CDR1 is MDHEN and CDR2 is SYDVKM. J gave up 6 bases and V 6 bases, and 5 bases lay outside the gene matches. The CDR3 is 13 amino acids. Here the CDR3 reads CASREDRGDGYTF. Here the CDR3 DNA reads TGTGCCAGCAGAGAGGACAGGGGAGATGGCTACACCTTC.

This chain uses TRBV12-3 or TRBV12-4 with TRBJ2-7; D might be TRBD2 (5 bases). The CDR3 contains 13 residues. Trimming pared 6 bases from V and 4 bases from J, leaving 13 bases between. The DNA of the CDR3 is TGTGCCAGCAGGTCAAGGACTGATTACGAGCAGTACTTC. Translating gives CASRSRTDYEQYF.

The chain is built from TRBV2 and TRBJ1-5, with TRBD1 matching over 7 bases. Germline values: CDR1 SNHLY, CDR2 FYNNEI. The CDR3 spans 15 residues. The trim removed 3 bases at V and 2 bases at J, leaving 4 bases unmatched. CDR3 in DNA: TGTGCCAGCAGTGAGACAGGGATAGGCAATCAGCCCCAGCATTTT. Translated, it gives CASSETGIGNQPQHF.